The next 27 T cell receptor beta chains were all read from a single sample in a study of shared T cell receptors in the human thymus. The method was immunoSEQ multiplex PCR; TCRdb's version includes in-frame clones alone and lacks a portion of them. This table holds hundreds of thousands of clones, around 87% found once. This same sample was also taken into another study, of human thymus T cells.

The sequenced sample was thymocytes. These receptor sequences come from a boy under three years old with a congenital heart defect.

The chain joins TRBV5-1 to TRBJ2-1, with D possibly being TRBD2 (6 bases). The CDR3 has 15 amino acids. V dropped 4 bases and J dropped 6 bases, with 17 bases sitting between them. Germline V CDR1 and CDR2: SGHRS, YFSETQ. This chain's CDR3 is CASSKEGRFCNEQFF. The CDR3 DNA follows: TGCGCCAGCAGCAAAGAGGGGAGGTTCTGCAATGAGCAGTTCTTC.

The rearrangement joins TRBV9 to TRBJ1-5; D remains ambiguous. Germline CDR1 and CDR2: SGDLS and YYNGEE. Trimming removed 0 bases from V and 9 bases from J, with 13 bases in between. The CDR3 sequence is 14 residues long. This chain's CDR3 is CASSVGPDGRPQHF. CDR3 bases: TGTGCCAGCAGCGTAGGTCCGGACGGGAGGCCCCAGCATTTT.

The J gene is TRBJ2-7, the V gene TRBV27, with a tentative D call TRBD2 (5 bases). The length of the CDR3 is 22 residues. The V gene lost 6 bases and the J gene lost 2 bases, with 38 bases spanning the gap. Per the germline V gene, CDR1 is MNHEY and CDR2 is SMNVEV (reference sequence). The CDR3 sequence is CASSPTPLSGYLMRSKPYEQYF. CDR3 sequence (DNA): TGTGCCAGCAGCCCGACCCCCCTTTCGGGGTATTTGATGCGATCTAAACCCTACGAGCAGTACTTC.

Concerning this clone: At the DNA level, this CDR3 is encoded by other sequences in the same sample as well. The chain carries TRBV5-6 and TRBJ1-6, with D possibly TRBD1 on 5 matching bases. Germline V gives CDR1 SGHDT, CDR2 YYEEEE. This CDR3 contains 16 residues. The V and J ends lost 3 bases and 2 bases respectively, with 12 bases between them. The CDR3 here is CASSSEGEPYNSPLHF. The CDR3 DNA is TGTGCCAGCAGCTCCGAAGGGGAACCCTATAATTCACCCCTCCACTTT. Full variable domain (missing parts from reference TRBV5-6 and TRBJ1-6): DAGVTQSPTHLIKTRGQQVTLRCSPKSGHDTVSWYQQALGQGPQFIFQYYEEEERQRGNFPDRFSGHQFPNYSSELNVNALLLGDSALYLCASSSEGEPYNSPLHFGNGTRLTVT.

The chain has TRBV5-4 and TRBJ2-2; 11 bases fit TRBD2. Germline trimming cut 3 bases from V and 2 bases from J; bases unmatched to any gene: 9. Germline V gene data show CDR1 as SGHNT and CDR2 as YYREEE (reference sequence). This CDR3 has 18 residues. The CDR3 spells CASSSPSGTSGNTGELFF. As DNA, the CDR3 is TGTGCCAGCAGCTCTCCATCCGGGACTAGCGGCAACACCGGGGAGCTGTTTTTT.

The chain carries TRBV6-5 and TRBJ2-1, with TRBD2 as a possible D gene (6 bases). Germline lookup yields CDR1 MNHEY and CDR2 SVGAGI. This CDR3 region has 15 residues. Trimming removed 5 bases from V and 10 bases from J, with 21 bases in between. As DNA, the CDR3 is TGTGCCAGCAGTGCTCTAGGCGGGACCGGCGGCGAGCAGTTCTTC. Its translation is CASSALGGTGGEQFF.

Regarding this clone: Within the sample, other DNA sequences also encode this same CDR3. This chain links TRBV5-1 with TRBJ2-3; 10 nucleotides line up with TRBD2. V was pared by 0 bases and J by 1 base, with 2 bases of the junction left unmatched. Germline CDR1 is SGHRS and CDR2 is YFSETQ. The CDR3 sequence is 16 residues long. CDR3 sequence: CASSLVLAGGTDTQYF. The CDR3 region has the DNA TGCGCCAGCAGCTTGGTTCTAGCGGGGGGCACAGATACGCAGTATTTT.

The chain couples TRBV30 to TRBJ1-3, with 9 bases that match TRBD1. Germline V gives CDR1 GTSNPN, CDR2 SVGIG (reference sequence). This CDR3 is 16 amino acids long. V lost 2 bases to trimming and J lost 4 bases; unmatched junction nucleotides: 9. The CDR3 loop reads CAWSQPGQGFGNTIYF. The CDR3 DNA reads as TGTGCCTGGAGTCAACCGGGACAGGGCTTCGGAAACACCATATATTTT.

The chain couples TRBV29-1 to TRBJ2-5, with a possible D match to TRBD1 (6 bases). Judging by the DNA end, TRBJ2-7 fits better; the J call may be wrong. Germline V lookup: CDR1 SQVTM, CDR2 ANQGSEA. This CDR3 spans 12 amino acids. CDR3 sequence: CSVRGSSYEQYF. The CDR3 region has the DNA TGCAGCGTGAGGGGGAGCTCCTACGAGCAGTACTTC.

The rearrangement uses TRBV28 and TRBJ1-1; no clear D gene. Germline V gives CDR1 MDHEN, CDR2 SYDVKM. This CDR3 region has 14 residues. V lost 5 bases to trimming and J lost 3 bases, with 13 bases between them. The CDR3 protein is CASSPHQAHTEAFF. CDR3 nucleotide sequence: TGTGCCAGCAGTCCCCATCAGGCACACACTGAAGCTTTCTTT. The full variable domain, with the rest looked up from reference TRBV28 and TRBJ1-1, is DVKVTQSSRYLVKRTGEKVFLECVQDMDHENMFWYRQDPGLGLRLIYFSYDVKMKEKGDIPEGYSVSREKKERFSLILESASTNQTSMYLCASSPHQAHTEAFFGQGTRLTVV.

The rearrangement links TRBV5-1 to TRBJ2-3, with D possibly TRBD2 on 6 matching bases. The CDR3 runs 15 residues. V was pared by 4 bases and J by 1 base, with 13 bases between. From germline, CDR1 is SGHRS and CDR2 YFSETQ. CDR3 bases: TGCGCCAGCAGCCTCCTCGGGGAGGGCACAGATACGCAGTATTTT. Translation: CASSLLGEGTDTQYF.

The chain carries TRBV28 and TRBJ2-1, with 10 positions matching TRBD2. V shed 9 bases, J shed 8 bases, and the junction held 25 bases outside the gene matches. Germline V gene sequence: CDR1 MDHEN, CDR2 SYDVKM. The CDR3 loop spans 19 amino acids. CDR3 coding DNA: TGTGCCAGTCGGAACCATATCGTCGCTAGCGGGAGTAGAGGGGATGAGCAGTTCTTC. This gives the protein CASRNHIVASGSRGDEQFF.

V and J are TRBV20-1 and TRBJ2-7; no definite D call. V lost 6 bases, J lost 4 bases, and 7 bases lay in between. The germline V gene has CDR1 DFQATT and CDR2 SNEGSKA (reference sequence). The CDR3 covers 10 residues. CDR3 sequence reads: CSALLYEQYF. The CDR3 DNA reads TGCAGTGCCTTATTGTACGAGCAGTACTTC.

The sample holds one count of this clone. V is TRBV20-1 and J is TRBJ2-7; no definite D call. CDR1 and CDR2 (germline): DFQATT, SNEGSKA (reference sequence). The CDR3 consists of 11 residues. With 5 bases removed from V and 4 bases from J, the gap between germline ends came to 9 bases. CDR3 in amino acids: CSASNLYEQYF. The CDR3 DNA follows: TGCAGTGCTTCTAACCTATACGAGCAGTACTTC.

The rearrangement links TRBV5-1 to TRBJ2-5, with D unclear. V was pared by 0 bases and J by 5 bases, with 14 bases between. This CDR3 contains 15 residues. Germline V gene sequence: CDR1 SGHRS, CDR2 YFSETQ. The CDR3 reads CASSLAVVWWETQYF. The CDR3 DNA is TGCGCCAGCAGCTTGGCCGTAGTGTGGTGGGAGACCCAGTACTTC.

The rearrangement links TRBV4-1 to TRBJ2-6, with D unresolved. The CDR3 totals 15 residues. Looked up from germline, CDR1 is MGHRA and CDR2 is YSYEKL. Trimming took 3 bases from V and 1 from J, leaving 7 bases between them. CDR3 in amino acids: CASSHTTSGANVLTF. The CDR3 DNA reads as TGCGCCAGCAGCCATACTACGTCTGGGGCCAACGTCCTGACTTTC.

This clone has only a few counts. V and J are TRBV14 and TRBJ1-4; 8 nucleotides agree with TRBD1. The germline V gene has CDR1 SGHDN and CDR2 FVKESK. This CDR3 spans 14 amino acids. The V segment lost 5 bases and the J segment 8 bases; nucleotides outside the gene matches: 7. The CDR3 loop reads CASSYGTGGEKLFF. DNA of the CDR3: TGTGCCAGCAGCTACGGGACAGGAGGAGAAAAACTGTTTTTT.

A single count supports this clone. The chain has TRBV15 and TRBJ1-6, with a possible D match to TRBD1 (6 bases). Germline-derived CDR1 and CDR2 are LNHNV and YYDKDF (reference sequence). The CDR3 consists of 19 residues. The ends were cut back, 2 bases at V and 0 bases at J, with 17 bases in the middle. The CDR3 region is CATSRQYGQSSSYNSPLHF. The CDR3 DNA sequence: TGTGCCACCAGCAGACAATATGGACAGTCAAGCTCCTATAATTCACCCCTCCACTTT.

The V call is TRBV5-6, the J call TRBJ2-7; 8 bases map to TRBD1. This CDR3 contains 16 residues. Germline trimming cut 5 bases from V and 2 bases from J; bases unmatched to any gene: 12. CDR1 and CDR2 from the germline V gene are SGHDT and YYEEEE. CDR3 amino acids: CASRSPRDRFTYEQYF. The CDR3 DNA reads TGTGCCAGCAGATCTCCACGGGACAGGTTTACCTACGAGCAGTACTTC.

This chain connects TRBV27 to TRBJ2-5; 9 bases match TRBD1. Germline values: CDR1 MNHEY, CDR2 SMNVEV (reference sequence). This CDR3 has 16 residues. V lost 3 bases, J lost 3 bases, and 8 bases stayed unmatched. CDR3 nucleotide sequence: TGTGCCAGCAGTTTCTATCGGGACAGGGCAAAAGAGACCCAGTACTTC. It specifies CASSFYRDRAKETQYF.

The chain couples TRBV7-2 to TRBJ2-7; possible D gene TRBD2, 6 bases. CDR1 is SGHTA and CDR2 is FQGNSA in the germline V gene. The CDR3 extends over 14 amino acids. V lost 2 bases, J lost 5 bases, and 13 bases lay in between. The CDR3 coding sequence is TGTGCCAGCAGCTTACGCGGGAAGGGTAACGAGCAGTACTTC. Its translation: CASSLRGKGNEQYF.

This rearrangement joins TRBV12-5 to TRBJ1-5; tentative D call: TRBD1 (6 bases). CDR1 and CDR2 (germline): LGHNT, FRNRAP. Deletions cut 2 bases from V and 5 bases from J, with 10 bases between. This CDR3 has 14 amino acids. The CDR3 bases are TGTGCTAGTGGTTTGCAGGGGTGGGATCAGCCCCAGCATTTT. Translation gives CASGLQGWDQPQHF.

The J gene is TRBJ2-3, the V gene TRBV5-1, with 9 bases identical to TRBD2. Germline V gives CDR1 SGHRS, CDR2 YFSETQ. There are 19 residues in the CDR3. The junction had 21 bases not matched to a gene; V was cut back by 2 bases and J by 8 bases. The chain's CDR3 is CASSLIATPSGGLIVTQYF. CDR3 DNA sequence: TGCGCCAGCAGCTTAATAGCTACTCCCAGCGGGGGGTTAATAGTTACGCAGTATTTT.

The chain joins TRBV7-2 to TRBJ2-2; perhaps TRBD2 as D (5 bases). Germline V gene sequence: CDR1 SGHTA, CDR2 FQGNSA. V lost 0 bases and J lost 1, with 15 bases in between. The CDR3 is 18 residues long. CDR3 nucleotide sequence: TGTGCCAGCAGCTTAGCGCGACTAACTAGACGGAACACCGGGGAGCTGTTTTTT. This translates into CASSLARLTRRNTGELFF. Filled out from reference TRBV7-2 and TRBJ2-2, the complete variable domain reads GAGVSQSPSNKVTEKGKDVELRCDPISGHTALYWYRQSLGQGLEFLIYFQGNSAPDKSGLPSDRFSAERTGGSVSTLTIQRTQQEDSAVYLCASSLARLTRRNTGELFFGEGSRLTVL.

The chain recombines TRBV5-4 with TRBJ2-1, with D possibly matching TRBD2 (5 bases). Germline V CDR1 and CDR2: SGHNT, YYREEE (reference sequence). The CDR3 is made up of 15 amino acids. Trimming pared 1 base from V and 0 bases from J, leaving 8 bases between. This chain's CDR3 is CASSLHGSSYNEQFF. CDR3 DNA: TGTGCCAGCAGCTTGCATGGGAGCTCCTACAATGAGCAGTTCTTC. Complete variable domain (other parts from reference TRBV5-4 and TRBJ2-1): ETGVTQSPTHLIKTRGQQVTLRCSSQSGHNTVSWYQQALGQGPQFIFQYYREEENGRGNFPPRFSGLQFPNYSSELNVNALELDDSALYLCASSLHGSSYNEQFFGPGTRLTVL.

This clone came up once. This sequence joins TRBV11-2 and TRBJ1-6; TRBD1 matches at 7 bases. This CDR3 is built from 17 residues. CDR1 SGHAT and CDR2 FQNNGV come from the germline V gene. V lost 2 bases and J lost 3; bases outside the gene matches: 7. CDR3 loop: CASSLRQGGDYNSPLHF. DNA for the CDR3: TGTGCCAGCAGCTTAAGACAGGGAGGAGACTATAATTCACCCCTCCACTTT.

This chain links TRBV11-1 with TRBJ1-6; D is unresolved. V was trimmed by 1 base and J by 7 bases, leaving 5 bases between them. CDR1 and CDR2 (germline): SGHAT, FQDESV (reference sequence). This CDR3 spans 13 amino acids. This chain's CDR3 is CASSLGGNSPLHF. CDR3 nucleotide sequence: TGTGCCAGCAGCTTAGGAGGGAATTCACCCCTCCACTTT.